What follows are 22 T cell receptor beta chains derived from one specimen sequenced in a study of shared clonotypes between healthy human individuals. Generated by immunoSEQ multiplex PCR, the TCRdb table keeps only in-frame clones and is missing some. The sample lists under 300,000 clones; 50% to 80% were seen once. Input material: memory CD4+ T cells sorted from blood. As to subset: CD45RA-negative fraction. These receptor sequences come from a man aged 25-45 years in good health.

As DNA, the CDR3 is TGTGCCAGCAGTTCCATTGCCCGGCTGAACACTGAAGCTTTCTTT. It is translated as CASSSIARLNTEAFF. This chain links TRBV27 with TRBJ1-1; D is undetermined. The CDR3 consists of 15 residues. Germline CDR1 MNHEY, CDR2 SMNVEV (reference sequence). Trimming left V 4 bases short and J 0 bases short, with 12 bases between.

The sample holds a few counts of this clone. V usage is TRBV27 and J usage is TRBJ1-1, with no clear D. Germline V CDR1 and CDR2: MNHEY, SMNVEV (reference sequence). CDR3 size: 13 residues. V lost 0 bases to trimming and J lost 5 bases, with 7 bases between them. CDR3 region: CASSLSLGTEAFF. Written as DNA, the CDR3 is TGTGCCAGCAGTTTATCGTTGGGGACTGAAGCTTTCTTT.

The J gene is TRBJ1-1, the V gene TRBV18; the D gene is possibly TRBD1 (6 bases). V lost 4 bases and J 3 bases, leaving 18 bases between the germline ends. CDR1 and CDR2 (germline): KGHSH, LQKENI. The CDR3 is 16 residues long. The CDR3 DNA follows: TGTGCCAGCTCACGAAGGGGGGGCCGGGCGGACACTGAAGCTTTCTTT. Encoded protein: CASSRRGGRADTEAFF.

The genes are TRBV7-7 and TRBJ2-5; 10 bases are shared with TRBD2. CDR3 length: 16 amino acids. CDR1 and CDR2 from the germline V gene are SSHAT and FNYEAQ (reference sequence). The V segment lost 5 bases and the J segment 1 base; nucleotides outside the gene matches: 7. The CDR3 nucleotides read TGTGCCAGCAGCCTAGGGCCTAGCGGGGGCCAAGAGACCCAGTACTTC. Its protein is CASSLGPSGGQETQYF. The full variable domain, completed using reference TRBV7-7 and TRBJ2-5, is GAGVSQSPRYKVTKRGQDVTLRCDPISSHATLYWYQQALGQGPEFLTYFNYEAQPDKSGLPSDRFSAERPEGSISTLTIQRTEQRDSAMYRCASSLGPSGGQETQYFGPGTRLLVL.

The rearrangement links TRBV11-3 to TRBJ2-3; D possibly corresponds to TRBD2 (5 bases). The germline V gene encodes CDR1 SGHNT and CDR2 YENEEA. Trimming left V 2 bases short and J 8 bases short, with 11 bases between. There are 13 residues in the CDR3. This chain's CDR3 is CASSLPTGGTQYF. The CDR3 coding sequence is TGTGCCAGCAGCTTACCCACCGGAGGTACGCAGTATTTT.

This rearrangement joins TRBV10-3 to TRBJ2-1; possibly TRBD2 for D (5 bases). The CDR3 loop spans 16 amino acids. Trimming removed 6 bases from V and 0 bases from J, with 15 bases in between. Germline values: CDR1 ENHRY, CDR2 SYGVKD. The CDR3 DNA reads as TGTGCCATCAGAAGGACTCGACTTAGCTCCTACAATGAGCAGTTCTTC. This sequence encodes CAIRRTRLSSYNEQFF.

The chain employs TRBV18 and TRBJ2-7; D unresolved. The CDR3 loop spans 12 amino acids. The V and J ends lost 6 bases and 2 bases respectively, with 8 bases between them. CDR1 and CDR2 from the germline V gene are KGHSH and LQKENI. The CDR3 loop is CASSPDPYEQYF. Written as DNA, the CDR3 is TGTGCCAGCTCCCCCGATCCCTACGAGCAGTACTTC.

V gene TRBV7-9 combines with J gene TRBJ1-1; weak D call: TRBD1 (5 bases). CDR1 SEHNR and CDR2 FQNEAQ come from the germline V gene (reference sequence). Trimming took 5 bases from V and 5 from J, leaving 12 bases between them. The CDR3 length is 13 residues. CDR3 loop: CASSPGRVTEAFF. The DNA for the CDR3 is TGTGCCAGCAGCCCAGGGAGGGTGACTGAAGCTTTCTTT.

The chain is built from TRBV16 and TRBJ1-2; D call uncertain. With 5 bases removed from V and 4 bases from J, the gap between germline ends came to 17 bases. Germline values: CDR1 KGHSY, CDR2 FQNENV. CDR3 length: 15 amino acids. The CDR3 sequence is CASSGLVRKTYGYTF. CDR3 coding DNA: TGTGCCAGCAGCGGGCTCGTTAGAAAGACCTATGGCTACACCTTC.

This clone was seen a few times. The CDR3 sequence: CASSYHTDTQYF. DNA of the CDR3: TGTGCCAGCAGCTATCATACAGATACGCAGTATTTT. The chain carries TRBV2 and TRBJ2-3; D gene ambiguous. The V gene lost 6 bases and the J gene lost 3 bases, with 7 bases spanning the gap. This CDR3 is built from 12 residues. Germline CDR1 and CDR2: SNHLY and FYNNEI.

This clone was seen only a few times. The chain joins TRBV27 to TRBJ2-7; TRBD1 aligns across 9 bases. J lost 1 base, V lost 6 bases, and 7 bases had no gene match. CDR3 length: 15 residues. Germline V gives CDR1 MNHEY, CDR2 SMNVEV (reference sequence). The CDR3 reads CASRQGAARSYEQYF. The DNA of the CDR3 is TGTGCCAGCAGACAGGGGGCGGCGAGATCCTACGAGCAGTACTTC.

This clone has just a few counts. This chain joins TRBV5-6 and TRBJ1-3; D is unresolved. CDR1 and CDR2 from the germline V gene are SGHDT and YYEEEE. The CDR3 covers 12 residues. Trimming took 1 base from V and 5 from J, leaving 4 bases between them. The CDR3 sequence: CASSLQRNTIYF. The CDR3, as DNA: TGTGCCAGCAGCTTGCAGCGAAACACCATATATTTT.

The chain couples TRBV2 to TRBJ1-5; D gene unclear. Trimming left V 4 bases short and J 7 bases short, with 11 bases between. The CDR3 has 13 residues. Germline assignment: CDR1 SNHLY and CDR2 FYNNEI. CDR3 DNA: TGTGCCAGCAGTGCGGGCCCGGTACAGCCCCAGCATTTT. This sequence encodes CASSAGPVQPQHF.

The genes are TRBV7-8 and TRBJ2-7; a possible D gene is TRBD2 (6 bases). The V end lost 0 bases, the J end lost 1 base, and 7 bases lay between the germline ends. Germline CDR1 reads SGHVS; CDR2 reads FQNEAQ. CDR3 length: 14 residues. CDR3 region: CASSLAGTSYEQYF. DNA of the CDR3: TGTGCCAGCAGCTTAGCTGGGACTTCCTACGAGCAGTACTTC. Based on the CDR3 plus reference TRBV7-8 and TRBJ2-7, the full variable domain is GAGVSQSPRYKVAKRGQDVALRCDPISGHVSLFWYQQALGQGPEFLTYFQNEAQLDKSGLPSDRFFAERPEGSVSTLKIQRTQQEDSAVYLCASSLAGTSYEQYFGPGTRLTVT.

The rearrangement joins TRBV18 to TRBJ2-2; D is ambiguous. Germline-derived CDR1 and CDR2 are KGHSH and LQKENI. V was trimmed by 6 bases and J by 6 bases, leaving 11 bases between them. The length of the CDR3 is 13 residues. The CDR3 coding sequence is TGTGCCAGCTCTCCTGACACTCCCGGGGAGCTGTTTTTT. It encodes CASSPDTPGELFF.

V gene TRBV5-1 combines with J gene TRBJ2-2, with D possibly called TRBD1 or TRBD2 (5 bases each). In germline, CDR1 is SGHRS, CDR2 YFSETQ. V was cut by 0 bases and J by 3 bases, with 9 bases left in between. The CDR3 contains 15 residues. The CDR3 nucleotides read TGCGCCAGCAGCTTGGGTAGAGGGGACACCGGGGAGCTGTTTTTT. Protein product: CASSLGRGDTGELFF.

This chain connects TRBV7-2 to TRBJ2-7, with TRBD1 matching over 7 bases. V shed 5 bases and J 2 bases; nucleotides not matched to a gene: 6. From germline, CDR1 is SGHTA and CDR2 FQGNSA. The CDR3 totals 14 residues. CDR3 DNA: TGTGCCAGCAGCAATTACAGGGGCGCCTACGAGCAGTACTTC. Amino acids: CASSNYRGAYEQYF.

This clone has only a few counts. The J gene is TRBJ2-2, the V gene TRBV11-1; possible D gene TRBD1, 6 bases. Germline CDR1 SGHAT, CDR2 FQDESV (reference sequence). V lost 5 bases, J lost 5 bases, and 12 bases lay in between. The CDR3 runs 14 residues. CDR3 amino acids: CASSRQVETGELFF. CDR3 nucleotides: TGTGCCAGCAGCCGACAGGTGGAAACCGGGGAGCTGTTTTTT.

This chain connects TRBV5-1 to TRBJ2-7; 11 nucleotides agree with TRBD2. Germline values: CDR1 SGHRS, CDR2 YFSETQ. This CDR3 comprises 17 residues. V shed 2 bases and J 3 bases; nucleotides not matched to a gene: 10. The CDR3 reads CASSFSGGATESYEQYF. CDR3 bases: TGCGCCAGCAGCTTTAGCGGGGGGGCCACAGAAAGCTACGAGCAGTACTTC.

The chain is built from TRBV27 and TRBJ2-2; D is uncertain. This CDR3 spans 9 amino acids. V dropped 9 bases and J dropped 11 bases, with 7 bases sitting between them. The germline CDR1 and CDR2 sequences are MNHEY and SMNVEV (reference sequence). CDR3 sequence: CARTKELFF. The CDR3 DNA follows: TGTGCCAGGACCAAAGAGCTGTTTTTT.

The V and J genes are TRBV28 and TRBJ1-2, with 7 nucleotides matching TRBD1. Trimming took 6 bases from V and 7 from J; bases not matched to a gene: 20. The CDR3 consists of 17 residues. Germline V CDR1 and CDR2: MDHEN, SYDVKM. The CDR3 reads CASSPLDTGTVLGGYTF. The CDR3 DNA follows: TGTGCCAGCAGCCCACTAGATACCGGGACAGTGTTAGGTGGCTACACCTTC.

CDR3 bases: TGTGCCAGCAGCTTAGGGCTAGCCGCAGATACGCAGTATTTT. Translating gives CASSLGLAADTQYF. The chain carries TRBV7-2 and TRBJ2-3, with a weak D call TRBD2 (5 bases). Trimming left V 1 base short and J 4 bases short, with 9 bases between. Germline V gene lookup returns CDR1 SGHTA and CDR2 FQGNSA. This CDR3 is built from 14 residues.